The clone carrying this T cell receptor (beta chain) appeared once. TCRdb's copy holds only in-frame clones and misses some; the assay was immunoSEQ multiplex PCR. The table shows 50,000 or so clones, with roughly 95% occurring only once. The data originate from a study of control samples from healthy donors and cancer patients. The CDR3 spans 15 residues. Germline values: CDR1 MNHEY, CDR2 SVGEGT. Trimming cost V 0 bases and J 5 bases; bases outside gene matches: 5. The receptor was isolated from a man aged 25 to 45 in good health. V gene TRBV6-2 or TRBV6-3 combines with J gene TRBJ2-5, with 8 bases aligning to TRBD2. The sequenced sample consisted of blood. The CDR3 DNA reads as TGTGCCAGCAGTTACTCCCGGACTAGCAGGGAGACCCAGTACTTC. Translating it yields CASSYSRTSRETQYF.